A selection of T cell receptor beta chains follows, all from one sample in a study of CD8+ T cells in alopecia areata. Data came from immunoSEQ multiplex PCR; TCRdb stores just in-frame clones and leaves some out. The repertoire includes approximately 150,000 clones, around 47% of them detected once, and about 6.4% sits in the top ten. The sequenced sample consisted of CD4+ T cells sorted from blood. These receptor sequences come from a human donor with alopecia areata. Both conserved end residues are trimmed from each CDR3. The order of the fields is D gene, V gene, J gene, clone size, CDR3 protein. A D gene is named only where the DNA matches it firmly. Clone size is stated in some rows and not others, as once, few, many or a class when expanded.

TRBD2	TRBV7-3	TRBJ2-7	-	ASSHGLAGEQY
-	TRBV27	TRBJ2-7	once	ASSRVGPSYEQY
-	TRBV7-2	-	few	ASSASYEQY
TRBD1	TRBV27	TRBJ2-7	-	ASSSGTGGFTSPYEQY
TRBD2	TRBV27	TRBJ2-1	few	ASRTSGTYEQF
-	TRBV5-1	TRBJ2-7	few	ASSLAIGESYEQY
-	TRBV5-1	TRBJ1-2	few	ASSFGPGDGYT
TRBD1	TRBV28	TRBJ1-1	-	ASSPGTGGSTEAF
TRBD1	TRBV5-1	TRBJ1-2	-	ASSAGQGANYGYT
TRBD2	TRBV5-1	TRBJ2-5	few	ASTGRGGTSGSPFQETQY
TRBD1	TRBV2	TRBJ2-3	few	ASRPGQGRSTDTQY
-	TRBV5-1	TRBJ2-3	-	ASSLDRARDTQY
TRBD1	TRBV2	TRBJ1-2	-	APRAGTGPTTNYGYT
-	TRBV6-6	TRBJ1-2	few	ASSYGTQGDGYT
-	TRBV29-1	TRBJ1-1	few	SVVGTEAF
-	TRBV15	TRBJ1-2	once	ATSSPGGLFYGYT
-	TRBV7-2	TRBJ1-1	few	ASSLVETTEAF
TRBD1	TRBV23-1	TRBJ2-7	few	ASTPGTGAYEQY
-	TRBV5-1	TRBJ2-3	-	ASSLPGSTDTQY
-	TRBV5-4	TRBJ2-7	-	ASSNGDQPYEQY
-	TRBV30	TRBJ2-3	-	AWRRGPADTQY
-	TRBV27	TRBJ2-5	-	ASSLRGLGERQETQY
-	TRBV30	TRBJ1-5	-	AWSRDNQPQH
-	TRBV29-1	TRBJ1-2	-	SVERGINYGYT
TRBD1	TRBV5-4	TRBJ1-1	-	ASSRPGTGNTEAF
TRBD2	TRBV5-1	TRBJ2-7	-	ASSLDSGRPYEQY
TRBD2	TRBV6-1	TRBJ2-1	-	ASSDPGSGSSYEQF
TRBD1	TRBV29-1	TRBJ1-2	few	SVTDRGKVYGYT
TRBD1	TRBV30	TRBJ2-5	-	AWRGTGPETQY
-	TRBV28	TRBJ2-7	-	ASSPRYEQY
-	TRBV7-9	TRBJ2-1	-	ASSRPAGVYNEQF
-	TRBV28	TRBJ2-7	-	ASIPRSGSYEQY